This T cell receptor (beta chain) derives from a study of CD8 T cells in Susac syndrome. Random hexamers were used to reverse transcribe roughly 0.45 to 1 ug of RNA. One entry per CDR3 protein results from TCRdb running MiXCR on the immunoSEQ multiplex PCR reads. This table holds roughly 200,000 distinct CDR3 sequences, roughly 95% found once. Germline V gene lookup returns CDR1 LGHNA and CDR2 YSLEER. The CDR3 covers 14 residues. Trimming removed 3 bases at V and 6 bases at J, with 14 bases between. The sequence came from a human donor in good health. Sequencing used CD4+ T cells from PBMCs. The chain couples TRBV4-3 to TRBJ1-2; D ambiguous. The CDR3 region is CASSQARYSHGYTF. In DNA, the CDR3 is TGCGCCAGCAGCCAGGCCCGGTATTCACATGGCTACACCTTC.